This entry lists 17 T cell receptor beta chains sequenced from one sample in a study of blood T cells in healthy people across ages. Next came a second PCR, run for about 6 to 11 cycles, which used a sample-barcoded 5' primer along with a J-beta primer mix. Via MiXCR, TCRdb re-called the 5' RACE reads, giving one row per CDR3 protein. The sample contains about 1.8 million distinct CDR3 sequences, 40% to 55% of which appear only once. The sample was blood. Receptors were obtained from a woman between 35 and 50 years old in good health.

This sequence joins TRBV7-2 and TRBJ1-1; D not certain. The CDR3 extends over 13 amino acids. V was trimmed by 4 bases and J by 9 bases, leaving 15 bases between them. Germline V gene lookup returns CDR1 SGHTA and CDR2 FQGNSA. This CDR3 is CASSYELGRKAFF. CDR3 in DNA: TGTGCCAGCAGCTATGAACTGGGCAGGAAAGCTTTCTTT.

This clonotype showed up just once. V gene TRBV14 combines with J gene TRBJ2-1; possibly TRBD1 for D (6 bases). CDR1 is SGHDN and CDR2 is FVKESK in the germline V gene. The CDR3 is 13 amino acids. V dropped 5 bases and J dropped 9 bases, with 14 bases sitting between them. CDR3 sequence reads: CASSEARQAEQFF. CDR3 nucleotides: TGTGCCAGCAGCGAAGCCAGACAGGCTGAGCAGTTCTTC.

The gene calls are TRBV6-2 or TRBV6-3 and TRBJ1-2, with no clear D. The germline CDR1 and CDR2 sequences are MNHEY and SVGEGT. The CDR3 loop spans 14 amino acids. V was shortened by 4 bases and J by 9 bases, with 18 bases between the two germline ends. CDR3 sequence reads: CASSLQLDAVRYTF. The CDR3 coding sequence is TGTGCCAGCAGTTTACAGTTGGACGCGGTCCGCTACACCTTC.

V is TRBV18 and J is TRBJ1-4; possible D gene TRBD1, 5 bases. This CDR3 spans 15 amino acids. Germline V gene lookup returns CDR1 KGHSH and CDR2 LQKENI. V gave up 5 bases and J gave up 11 bases, with 21 bases separating them. The CDR3 nucleotides are TGTGCCAGCTCAGCCCCGGGACTGGGACGGTGGAAACTGTTTTTT. This gives the protein CASSAPGLGRWKLFF.

The chain uses TRBV20-1 and TRBJ2-5; D might be TRBD2 (7 bases). CDR3 length: 15 amino acids. CDR1 and CDR2 (germline): DFQATT, SNEGSKA (reference sequence). V was pared by 3 bases and J by 7 bases, with 21 bases between. The CDR3 region is CSASYREVGRVTQYF. The CDR3 DNA is TGCAGTGCTAGTTACAGGGAGGTAGGGAGGGTGACCCAGTACTTC.

This chain links TRBV15 with TRBJ1-1; 8 bases line up with TRBD1. V gave up 3 bases and J gave up 0 bases; unmatched junction bases: 3. Germline V lookup: CDR1 LNHNV, CDR2 YYDKDF (reference sequence). CDR3 size: 15 residues. CDR3 sequence: CATSREDRVNTEAFF. The CDR3 nucleotides are TGTGCCACCAGCAGGGAGGACAGGGTGAACACTGAAGCTTTCTTT.

This sequence joins TRBV20-1 and TRBJ2-3; TRBD1 matches at 12 bases. J lost 14 bases, V lost 6 bases, and 27 bases had no gene match. This CDR3 spans 18 amino acids. Germline loops: CDR1 DFQATT, CDR2 SNEGSKA (reference sequence). The CDR3: CSAVDGGGTGGASRYAYF. CDR3 DNA sequence: TGCAGTGCGGTAGATGGAGGGGGGACAGGGGGCGCTTCAAGATACGCGTATTTT.

The V and J genes are TRBV24-1 and TRBJ1-2; 9 bases fit TRBD1. J lost 3 bases, V lost 4 bases, and 5 bases had no gene match. CDR3 length equals 15 residues. Germline V gene data show CDR1 as KGHDR and CDR2 as SFDVKD. The CDR3 nucleotides read TGTGCCACCAGTGACCCGACAGGGGGAGACTATGGCTACACCTTC. It yields the protein CATSDPTGGDYGYTF.

V is TRBV4-1 and J is TRBJ2-1, with 7 bases matching TRBD1. The CDR3 sequence is 15 residues long. J gave up 7 bases and V 7 bases, and 13 bases lay outside the gene matches. Germline V gene sequence: CDR1 MGHRA, CDR2 YSYEKL. CDR3 sequence (DNA): TGCGCCAGCAACCGGTCCCCGGGACAGACGAATGAGCAGTTCTTC. Protein sequence: CASNRSPGQTNEQFF.

The chain is built from TRBV3-1 and TRBJ2-3, with TRBD2 matching over 12 bases. J was trimmed by 4 bases and V by 5 bases; bases with no gene match: 7. The germline CDR1 and CDR2 sequences are LGHDT and YNNKEL (reference sequence). There are 16 residues in the CDR3. The CDR3 DNA sequence: TGTGCCAGCAGCGATACAACTAGCGGGGGGCCAGATACGCAGTATTTT. Its translation: CASSDTTSGGPDTQYF.

This clonotype was detected only a few times. The chain employs TRBV29-1 and TRBJ2-7, with 8 bases identical to TRBD1. The CDR3 is 14 amino acids. Germline CDR1 is SQVTM and CDR2 is ANQGSEA. The J segment lost 2 bases and the V segment lost 7 bases, leaving 10 bases of the junction unmatched. In nucleotides, the CDR3 is TGCAGCGCCCAGAGGACAGGGCTTACCTACGAGCAGTACTTC. Its translation is CSAQRTGLTYEQYF.

V gene TRBV5-1 combines with J gene TRBJ2-3; a possible D gene is TRBD2 (6 bases). Germline V CDR1 and CDR2: SGHRS, YFSETQ. CDR3 size: 15 residues. V was cut by 5 bases and J by 4 bases, with 17 bases left in between. The CDR3 DNA reads as TGCGCCAGCAGGACTAGAACTGGATCGTCAGATACGCAGTATTTT. Translation: CASRTRTGSSDTQYF. Combining the CDR3 with reference TRBV5-1 and TRBJ2-3 gives the whole variable domain KAGVTQTPRYLIKTRGQQVTLSCSPISGHRSVSWYQQTPGQGLQFLFEYFSETQRNKGNFPGRFSGRQFSNSRSEMNVSTLELGDSALYLCASRTRTGSSDTQYFGPGTRLTVL.

This clonotype was picked up a small number of times. The genes are TRBV7-2 and TRBJ2-5; TRBD2 aligns across 11 bases. The CDR3 sequence is 16 residues long. V lost 0 bases and J lost 1; bases outside the gene matches: 1. From germline, CDR1 is SGHTA and CDR2 FQGNSA. CDR3 DNA sequence: TGTGCCAGCAGCTTAGCCGGGACTAGCGGCCAAGAGACCCAGTACTTC. It is translated as CASSLAGTSGQETQYF.

This chain uses TRBV9 with TRBJ2-1; 13 bases line up with TRBD2. Germline V gene data show CDR1 as SGDLS and CDR2 as YYNGEE. CDR3 length: 16 amino acids. V was clipped by 2 bases and J by 4 bases; unmatched bases: 3. The CDR3 loop is CASSVQTSGGYNEQFF. The CDR3 DNA reads as TGTGCCAGCAGCGTCCAGACTAGCGGGGGGTACAATGAGCAGTTCTTC.

V usage is TRBV7-2 and J usage is TRBJ2-5, with TRBD2 matching 9 bases. Germline V gene lookup returns CDR1 SGHTA and CDR2 FQGNSA. The V segment lost 3 bases and the J segment 3 bases; nucleotides outside the gene matches: 8. The CDR3 runs to 16 residues. The CDR3 protein is CASSFVGRGGEETQYF. The CDR3 DNA reads as TGTGCCAGCAGCTTTGTTGGGCGGGGGGGCGAAGAGACCCAGTACTTC.

This clonotype is a singleton in its sample. In DNA form, the CDR3 reads TGCAGTGCCGCTAGCGGGGTCTACGAGCAGTACTTC. Amino acids: CSAASGVYEQYF. V usage is TRBV20-1 and J usage is TRBJ2-7; 9 bases line up with TRBD2. From germline, CDR1 is DFQATT and CDR2 SNEGSKA (reference sequence). The CDR3 sequence is 12 residues long. V shed 6 bases and J 3 bases; nucleotides not matched to a gene: 3.

This clonotype was seen a few times. The chain joins TRBV6-5 to TRBJ2-1; D is possibly TRBD2 (5 bases). V was shortened by 5 bases and J by 8 bases, with 10 bases between the two germline ends. Germline loops: CDR1 MNHEY, CDR2 SVGAGI. The CDR3 has 12 amino acids. CDR3: CASSTRSDEQFF. As DNA, the CDR3 is TGTGCCAGCAGTACTAGGTCGGATGAGCAGTTCTTC.